This record covers a single T cell receptor (beta chain). TCRdb used MiXCR to reprocess the 5' RACE reads, holding one entry per CDR3 protein. The sample lists more than 55,000 distinct CDR3 sequences, 3.5% to 6% occurring once. This entry comes from a study of early T cells in non-severe SARS-CoV-2 infection. The junction had 6 bases not matched to a gene; V was cut back by 2 bases and J by 6 bases. The CDR3 contains 14 residues. CDR1 is SGHDT, CDR2 YYEEEE, per germline. The TCR sequence derives from an adult who was a healthcare worker with PCR-confirmed SARS-CoV-2 infection or an uninfected control (not recorded which). The donor label of this sample is uncertain. Sequencing used whole blood, obtained at baseline. The J gene is TRBJ2-7, the V gene TRBV5-6; 9 bases fit TRBD1. CDR3 residues: CASSFGTGPREQYF. CDR3 nucleotides: TGTGCCAGCAGCTTCGGGACAGGGCCCCGCGAGCAGTACTTC.